One and the same sample provided the 23 T cell receptor beta chains below, sequenced in a study of monozygotic twins with inflammatory bowel disease. TCRdb re-called the 5' RACE reads, yielding one record per CDR3 amino acid sequence without DNA. This table lists fewer than 550,000 distinct CDR3 sequences. The source material was blood. Receptor source: a human donor with ulcerative colitis or Crohn's disease, or a healthy co-twin of an affected twin (not recorded which).

The J gene is TRBJ1-2, the V gene TRBV27; TCRdb returns TRBD1, unconfirmable since there is no DNA. Germline loops: CDR1 MNHEY, CDR2 SMNVEV (reference sequence). The CDR3 has 14 residues. CDR3 sequence reads: CASSDFRQGKGYTF.

The J gene is TRBJ2-5, the V gene TRBV5-4; with no DNA, the TCRdb D assignment of TRBD1 cannot be verified. The CDR3 has 14 amino acids. The germline V gene encodes CDR1 SGHNT and CDR2 YYREEE (reference sequence). This CDR3 reads CASSTPGGQETQYF.

V is TRBV6-1 and J is TRBJ1-6; TCRdb proposes TRBD1, but this gene call is untestable without DNA. This CDR3 spans 14 amino acids. The V gene's germline CDR1 is MNHNS and CDR2 SASEGT. The CDR3 reads CASRGRQGVSPLHF.

J is TRBJ2-7 and V is TRBV7-9. Germline lookup yields CDR1 SEHNR and CDR2 FQNEAQ (reference sequence). The CDR3 has 17 residues. CDR3 in amino acids: CASSPIVGAGDSYEQYF.

The rearrangement uses TRBV2 and TRBJ1-6; the D call from TCRdb, TRBD1, cannot be confirmed without DNA. The CDR3 has 14 residues. Germline V gene lookup returns CDR1 SNHLY and CDR2 FYNNEI. The CDR3 loop is CASSGRTVNPPLHF. The full variable domain, completed using reference TRBV2 and TRBJ1-6, is EPEVTQTPSHQVTQMGQEVILRCVPISNHLYFYWYRQILGQKVEFLVSFYNNEISEKSEIFDDQFSVERPDGSNFTLKIRSTKLEDSAMYFCASSGRTVNPPLHFGNGTRLTVT.

The gene calls are TRBV5-1 and TRBJ2-7. Germline V gene sequence: CDR1 SGHRS, CDR2 YFSETQ. This CDR3 region has 13 residues. CDR3 region: CASYDRSSYEQYF.

The chain links TRBV20-1 to TRBJ2-1; no DNA is available, so the TRBD2 call from TCRdb remains unchecked. Germline V gene sequence: CDR1 DFQATT, CDR2 SNEGSKA (reference sequence). The CDR3 has 16 residues. This chain's CDR3 is CSAGLAGGPSYNEQFF.

V gene TRBV27 combines with J gene TRBJ1-1; as DNA is missing, the TRBD1 call by TCRdb cannot be tested. This CDR3 spans 16 amino acids. In germline, CDR1 is MNHEY, CDR2 SMNVEV (reference sequence). CDR3 residues: CATRGGTGRTNTEAFF.

The chain recombines TRBV12-3 or TRBV12-4 with TRBJ1-3. The CDR3 consists of 16 residues. The CDR3 sequence is CASSLANGELTNTIYF.

V is TRBV7-6 and J is TRBJ2-1; there is no DNA to check the TCRdb D call of TRBD2. Germline V gene sequence: CDR1 SGHVS, CDR2 FNYEAQ. The CDR3 covers 15 residues. The CDR3 is CASSLDQWRSYEQFF.

The CDR3 is CAISDPRGVVTQYF. The chain has TRBV10-3 and TRBJ2-3; TCRdb returns TRBD1, unconfirmable since there is no DNA. Germline V gene data show CDR1 as ENHRY and CDR2 as SYGVKD. The CDR3 runs 14 residues.

The V and J genes are TRBV5-6 and TRBJ1-5; the TCRdb call, TRBD1, lacks DNA for checking. Germline V gene data show CDR1 as SGHDT and CDR2 as YYEEEE. The CDR3 runs to 16 residues. Here the CDR3 reads CASSGGGPNSNQPQHF.

The chain joins TRBV30 to TRBJ2-7. The germline V gene has CDR1 GTSNPN and CDR2 SVGIG (reference sequence). The CDR3 consists of 11 residues. The CDR3 protein is CAWSYSNEQYF.

The chain links TRBV12-3 or TRBV12-4 to TRBJ2-1; TCRdb's D gene call, TRBD1, goes unchecked for lack of DNA. The CDR3 consists of 15 residues. The CDR3 reads CASSRDGAICNEQFF.

V usage is TRBV2 and J usage is TRBJ2-1; TCRdb names TRBD1, which stays unverified in the absence of DNA. Germline V gives CDR1 SNHLY, CDR2 FYNNEI. The CDR3 totals 15 residues. CDR3 sequence: CASIEAGGSGVEQFF.

The CDR3 region is CASSSDTSYEQYF. The chain links TRBV12-3 or TRBV12-4 to TRBJ2-7. This CDR3 is 13 amino acids long.

The chain couples TRBV12-3 or TRBV12-4 to TRBJ1-2. CDR3 length: 14 amino acids. CDR3 amino acids: CASSPTDSNYGYTF.

The gene calls are TRBV30 and TRBJ1-2. CDR1 is GTSNPN and CDR2 is SVGIG in the germline V gene (reference sequence). This CDR3 contains 11 residues. CDR3 residues: CAWSVRDGYTF.

The chain is built from TRBV7-9 and TRBJ1-3; TCRdb names TRBD1, which stays unverified in the absence of DNA. This CDR3 has 16 residues. Germline values: CDR1 SEHNR, CDR2 FQNEAQ (reference sequence). The CDR3 here is CASSLESGQGTNTIYF. The variable domain in full, with the rest retrieved from reference TRBV7-9 and TRBJ1-3, is DTGVSQNPRHKITKRGQNVTFRCDPISEHNRLYWYRQTLGQGPEFLTYFQNEAQLEKSRLLSDRFSAERPKGSFSTLEIQRTEQGDSAMYLCASSLESGQGTNTIYFGEGSWLTVV.

The J gene is TRBJ1-2, the V gene TRBV21-1; TCRdb proposes TRBD1, but this gene call is untestable without DNA. TRBV21-1 is termed a pseudogene. This CDR3 has 15 amino acids. The CDR3 sequence is CASSPRKGGGYGYTF.

This chain links TRBV12-3 or TRBV12-4 with TRBJ2-1. This CDR3 spans 12 amino acids. The CDR3 is CASSKVGNEQFF.

The gene calls are TRBV30 and TRBJ1-2. CDR1 GTSNPN and CDR2 SVGIG come from the germline V gene (reference sequence). This CDR3 region has 15 residues. The CDR3 loop is CAWSVQAGALGGYTF.

This chain's CDR3 is CASSQTPGHGGYNEQFF. The rearrangement uses TRBV4-3 and TRBJ2-1; without DNA, the TCRdb call of TRBD1 cannot be checked. Germline V CDR1 and CDR2: LGHNA, YSLEER. CDR3 length: 17 amino acids.